Below, 10 T cell receptor gamma chains from the same sample are listed, as sequenced in a study of gamma delta lymphoproliferative disorders and STAT genes (dated by TCRdb to between 2017 and 2018). The library was produced with multiplex PCR. TCRdb names Illumina MiSeq as the instrument used. In TCRdb, clones were called once more from the public reads by CATT, and rows of identical DNA were later combined. This sample is represented by about 1,200 gamma-chain clones; 14% to 15% of them were singletons. 15% to 20% of the sample comes from the top ten. TCR sequencing was performed on genomic DNA from peripheral blood mononuclear cells isolated from patients and controls. The source material was blood. The receptors shown here come from a human donor in good health.

This clone is classed as medium-sized (0.01 to 0.1%). The CDR3 coding sequence is TGTGCCACCTGGGACGGGCCCCCTTTTATGAAACTCTTT. Translating it yields CATWDGPPFMKLF. The gene calls are TRGV2 and TRGJ1 or TRGJ2. Assignment of the J gene here rests on matching the DNA to germline, because TCRdb gives none. J was trimmed by 12 bases and V by 0 bases; bases with no gene match: 11. Germline values: CDR1 EGSNGY, CDR2 YDSYNSKV. This CDR3 region has 13 residues.

By share of the sample, this clone is medium-sized. Additional DNA sequences in this sample encode the identical CDR3. The J gene is TRGJ1 or TRGJ2, the V gene TRGV2. TCRdb records no J gene; here it was assigned by comparing the DNA to germline. The CDR3 extends over 13 amino acids. V trimming: 0 bases; J trimming: 4 bases; junction bases outside the gene matches: 3. Germline loops: CDR1 EGSNGY, CDR2 YDSYNSKV. CDR3 loop: CATWDGRYYKKLF. CDR3 nucleotides: TGTGCCACCTGGGACGGGCGATATTATAAGAAACTCTTT.

Sample share makes this clone medium-sized. The chain couples TRGV9 to TRGJ1 or TRGJ2. The J gene is absent in TCRdb and was assigned here via DNA matching to germline. Trimming at V came to 0 bases and at J to 1 base, leaving 0 bases not matched to a gene. CDR1 and CDR2 (germline): GITISATS, ISYDGTV (reference sequence). This CDR3 is built from 13 residues. The CDR3 region is CALWEVNYYKKLF. As DNA, the CDR3 is TGTGCCTTGTGGGAGGTGAATTATTATAAGAAACTCTTT.

In its sample, this clone is medium-sized. V and J are TRGV3 and TRGJ1 or TRGJ2. TCRdb lists no J gene, so it was determined here by aligning the DNA to germline. V was pared by 6 bases and J by 4 bases, with 9 bases of the junction left unmatched. CDR3 length: 13 amino acids. CDR1 is VTNTFY and CDR2 is YDVSTARD in the germline V gene (reference sequence). CDR3 sequence (DNA): TGTGCCACCTGGTCGGAGGGGTATTATAAGAAACTCTTT. Translation gives CATWSEGYYKKLF.

This clone qualifies as large. The V gene is TRGV3, the J gene TRGJ1 or TRGJ2. As TCRdb names no J gene, one was assigned here on the basis of a DNA match to germline. There are 14 residues in the CDR3. Germline assignment: CDR1 VTNTFY and CDR2 YDVSTARD (reference sequence). Unmatched junction bases numbered 12, after V lost 0 bases and J lost 10 bases. As DNA, the CDR3 is TGTGCCACCTGGGACAGGCGTTTTACTTACAAGAAACTCTTT. This encodes CATWDRRFTYKKLF.

Sample share makes this clone medium-sized (0.01 to 0.1%). The chain is built from TRGV3 and TRGJP2. The J gene, not given by TCRdb, was assigned here from a germline match of the nucleotide sequence. Germline V gene sequence: CDR1 VTNTFY, CDR2 YDVSTARD (reference sequence). Losses at the gene ends were 5 bases for V and 2 bases for J; bases not matched to a gene: 5. The CDR3 totals 14 residues. In DNA, the CDR3 is TGTGCCACCTGGGCCCAAAGTAGTGATTGGATCAAGACGTTT. Encoded protein: CATWAQSSDWIKTF.

Note on this clone: Because the CDR3's place on the DNA is in doubt, the DNA is left out and the CDR3 is given as listed by TCRdb. No J gene call was made, and the V gene is TRGV2. Germline CDR1 reads EGSNGY; CDR2 reads YDSYNSKV. The CDR3 has 19 residues if both end residues are counted. CDR3 region: CATWDGLGIRNSLAVEQHF.

This clone is labeled as medium-sized. The gene calls are TRGV9 and TRGJ1 or TRGJ2. The J gene is absent in TCRdb and was assigned here via DNA matching to germline. The germline gives CDR1 GITISATS, CDR2 ISYDGTV (reference sequence). This CDR3 has 14 residues. V dropped 2 bases and J dropped 3; count of bases not matched to a gene: 7. The CDR3 region is CALWEAPIYYKKLF. The CDR3 nucleotides are TGTGCCTTGTGGGAGGCGCCAATTTATTATAAGAAACTCTTT.

This clone is labeled large. The chain couples TRGV10 to TRGJ1 or TRGJ2. TCRdb gives no J gene; it was assigned here by matching the DNA to germline. TRGV10 is placed among ORFs of uncertain function. This CDR3 has 9 residues. Unmatched junction bases numbered 4, after V lost 8 bases and J lost 11 bases. The CDR3: CAAWEQKLF. The CDR3 DNA reads as TGTGCTGCGTGGGAGCAGAAACTCTTT.

Regarding this clone: The DNA is omitted, as the CDR3 cannot be located on it reliably, and the CDR3 follows TCRdb's listing. For the V gene the call is TRGV10; the J gene has no call. TRGV10 is identified as an open reading frame with a role that is uncertain. The CDR3 totals 20 residues, both ends included. The CDR3 spells CAAWDYLSAIRNSLAVEQHF.